The 22 T cell receptor beta chains presented below share a single source sample, sequenced in a study of blood T cell repertoires in COVID-19 (dated by TCRdb to 2018 to 2020). The library relied on the immunoSEQ multiplex PCR assay. The table was pulled from immuneACCESS by TCRdb, which kept in-frame rearrangements only. Such tables lose some clones; where checked, under half of the loss comes from unresolved V genes, and the rest has no known cause. In all, the sample holds over 90,000 clones, and 70% to 90% of those were seen once. In total, the top ten clones hold approximately 20% of the sample. What was sequenced was peripheral blood. Every receptor here comes from a human donor in a cohort sampled during active COVID-19.

The V and J genes are TRBV7-9 and TRBJ1-4, with a possible D match to TRBD1 (6 bases). This CDR3 region has 14 residues. Germline CDR1 is SEHNR and CDR2 is FQNEAQ (reference sequence). Deletions cut 1 base from V and 6 bases from J, with 9 bases between. CDR3 amino acids: CASSLVRTDEKLFF. CDR3 coding DNA: TGTGCCAGCAGCTTAGTTCGGACAGATGAAAAACTGTTTTTT.

The chain employs TRBV11-3 and TRBJ2-7; D remains ambiguous. This CDR3 region has 13 residues. V lost 1 base, J lost 6 bases, and 10 bases lay in between. CDR1 is SGHNT, CDR2 YENEEA, per germline. CDR3 nucleotide sequence: TGTGCCAGCAGCTTAGGAGGCTTTTCCGAGCAGTACTTC. The encoded protein is CASSLGGFSEQYF.

V gene TRBV6-6 combines with J gene TRBJ2-4; TRBD2 might be the D (6 bases). The CDR3 has 15 residues. Germline-derived CDR1 and CDR2 are MNHNY and SVGAGI (reference sequence). Trimming stripped 3 bases from V and 8 bases from J, with 17 bases between. CDR3 region: CASSYPGLGEDIQYF. Here the CDR3 DNA reads TGTGCCAGCAGTTATCCCGGACTTGGGGAGGACATTCAGTACTTC.

The chain has TRBV10-3 and TRBJ1-3, with 9 bases aligning to TRBD1. The trim removed 5 bases at V and 3 bases at J, leaving 5 bases unmatched. Per the germline V gene, CDR1 is ENHRY and CDR2 is SYGVKD. CDR3 length equals 15 residues. The DNA of the CDR3 is TGTGCCATCAGTCCAACAGGGGGCGTTGGAAACACCATATATTTT. Translating it yields CAISPTGGVGNTIYF.

This chain links TRBV10-3 with TRBJ2-2; 9 nucleotides agree with TRBD1. Germline V gene lookup returns CDR1 ENHRY and CDR2 SYGVKD. The CDR3 runs 15 residues. V shed 10 bases and J 5 bases; nucleotides not matched to a gene: 11. The CDR3 DNA sequence: TGTGCCACAGAACCCACAGGGGGCGGAACCGGGGAGCTGTTTTTT. It is translated as CATEPTGGGTGELFF.

The genes are TRBV28 and TRBJ1-5; no definite D call. V shed 1 base and J shed 2 bases, with 9 bases lying between them. Germline-derived CDR1 and CDR2 are MDHEN and SYDVKM. This CDR3 has 15 residues. CDR3 DNA: TGTGCCAGCAGTTTATTGTTCCAGGGCAATCAGCCCCAGCATTTT. Translated: CASSLLFQGNQPQHF.

J is TRBJ2-4 and V is TRBV6-5; 7 bases map to TRBD1. V lost 3 bases to trimming and J lost 5 bases; unmatched junction nucleotides: 10. CDR3 length: 16 amino acids. The germline V gene encodes CDR1 MNHEY and CDR2 SVGAGI. The CDR3 region has the DNA TGTGCCAGCAGTTATTCAGGGTTAGGGGGCGAAAACATTCAGTACTTC. It encodes CASSYSGLGGENIQYF.

The rearrangement uses TRBV27 and TRBJ1-6; D unresolved. The germline CDR1 and CDR2 sequences are MNHEY and SMNVEV (reference sequence). This CDR3 spans 15 amino acids. V was trimmed by 0 bases and J by 8 bases, leaving 11 bases between them. This chain's CDR3 is CASSLSTLQYSPLHF. The DNA of the CDR3 is TGTGCCAGCAGTTTATCAACCCTGCAGTATTCACCCCTCCACTTT.

This CDR3 is CASSLGLSISRTDTQYF. The CDR3 nucleotides read TGTGCCAGCAGCTTGGGACTATCAATTTCAAGGACAGATACGCAGTATTTT. The J gene is TRBJ2-3, the V gene TRBV5-4; D is possibly TRBD2 (5 bases). The V and J ends lost 0 bases and 3 bases respectively, with 17 bases between them. Per the germline V gene, CDR1 is SGHNT and CDR2 is YYREEE (reference sequence). The CDR3 loop spans 17 amino acids.

The chain is built from TRBV7-2 and TRBJ2-3; 13 bases fit TRBD2. CDR1 and CDR2 (germline): SGHTA, FQGNSA. V lost 5 bases and J lost 0; bases outside the gene matches: 8. The CDR3 has 18 amino acids. The DNA for the CDR3 is TGTGCCAGCAGCCCTACCCGGACTAGCGGGAGTAGCACAGATACGCAGTATTTT. Its protein is CASSPTRTSGSSTDTQYF.

The V gene is TRBV2, the J gene TRBJ1-1, with D perhaps TRBD1 (5 bases). CDR1 is SNHLY, CDR2 FYNNEI, per germline. V lost 5 bases to trimming and J lost 1 base, with 14 bases between them. This CDR3 region has 15 residues. CDR3: CASSPLGGKNTEAFF. CDR3 nucleotides: TGTGCCAGCAGTCCCCTCGGGGGGAAGAACACTGAAGCTTTCTTT.

The rearrangement joins TRBV5-6 to TRBJ1-1, with D perhaps TRBD1 (5 bases). V was cut by 4 bases and J by 0 bases, with 10 bases left in between. CDR3 size: 14 residues. Germline V gene sequence: CDR1 SGHDT, CDR2 YYEEEE. The CDR3 loop is CASSVRTLNTEAFF. CDR3 DNA: TGTGCCAGCAGCGTGAGGACACTGAACACTGAAGCTTTCTTT.

This sequence joins TRBV18 and TRBJ2-5; D not resolved. Germline V lookup: CDR1 KGHSH, CDR2 LQKENI. Between the trimmed V and J ends, which lost 3 bases and 5 bases, there was a span of 16 bases. The CDR3 has 15 amino acids. CDR3 residues: CASSPGLPDEETQYF. The DNA of the CDR3 is TGTGCCAGCTCACCTGGGCTGCCGGATGAGGAGACCCAGTACTTC.

V and J are TRBV7-2 and TRBJ2-2; perhaps TRBD2 as D (5 bases). Germline assignment: CDR1 SGHTA and CDR2 FQGNSA. This CDR3 region has 15 residues. V gave up 5 bases and J gave up 3 bases, with 13 bases separating them. The CDR3 is CASSPKPGYTGELFF. For the CDR3, the DNA is TGTGCCAGCAGCCCGAAACCGGGGTACACCGGGGAGCTGTTTTTT.

This chain joins TRBV18 and TRBJ1-6; unclear D gene. CDR1 KGHSH and CDR2 LQKENI come from the germline V gene. Trimming shortened V by 6 bases and J by 5 bases, and 11 bases separated the two germline ends. This CDR3 spans 14 amino acids. The CDR3: CASSPRSDNSPLHF. DNA of the CDR3: TGTGCCAGCTCGCCGCGGTCGGATAATTCACCCCTCCACTTT.

The J gene is TRBJ2-7, the V gene TRBV3-1 (or the pseudogene TRBV3-2); 12 bases are a match to TRBD2. The CDR3 runs to 17 residues. Trimming took 4 bases from V and 2 from J; bases not matched to a gene: 9. The germline gives CDR1 LGHDT, CDR2 YNNKEL (reference sequence). This chain's CDR3 is CASSPGLAGRKTYEQYF. The DNA of the CDR3 is TGTGCCAGCAGCCCTGGACTAGCGGGACGCAAAACCTACGAGCAGTACTTC.

The V gene is TRBV24-1, the J gene TRBJ1-2; D not resolved. The CDR3 contains 13 residues. The germline CDR1 and CDR2 sequences are KGHDR and SFDVKD. V lost 4 bases to trimming and J lost 0 bases, with 5 bases between them. The CDR3 DNA sequence: TGTGCCACCAGTGACAGAACTAACTATGGCTACACCTTC. Encoded protein: CATSDRTNYGYTF.

The genes are TRBV12-3 or TRBV12-4 and TRBJ1-1, with a weak D call TRBD1 (6 bases). The CDR3 is 13 residues long. Trimming shortened V by 5 bases and J by 0 bases, and 7 bases separated the two germline ends. This CDR3 reads CASSGQMNTEAFF. The CDR3 DNA is TGTGCCAGCAGTGGACAGATGAACACTGAAGCTTTCTTT.

The rearrangement joins TRBV28 to TRBJ1-3; a weak D match, TRBD1 (6 bases). The CDR3 spans 17 residues. Trimming removed 4 bases from V and 1 base from J, with 17 bases in between. Germline V lookup: CDR1 MDHEN, CDR2 SYDVKM. The CDR3 loop is CASSYPGGGPSGNTIYF. The CDR3 DNA is TGTGCCAGCAGTTACCCCGGCGGGGGGCCTTCTGGAAACACCATATATTTT.

CDR3 DNA: TGCAGCGTTTGGACTAGCGAATACGAGCAGTACTTC. Residues: CSVWTSEYEQYF. The chain couples TRBV29-1 to TRBJ2-7; TRBD2 matches at 9 bases. V shed 5 bases, J shed 4 bases, and the junction held 3 bases outside the gene matches. Germline assignment: CDR1 SQVTM and CDR2 ANQGSEA. The CDR3 has 12 residues.

V usage is TRBV5-1 and J usage is TRBJ2-1; 8 positions match TRBD2. The length of the CDR3 is 15 residues. CDR1 SGHRS and CDR2 YFSETQ come from the germline V gene. After removal of 1 base from V and 5 bases from J, the junction contained 5 bases not matched to a gene. The CDR3 DNA is TGCGCCAGCAGCTTGAGTAGCGGGGTAAACAATGAGCAGTTCTTC. Protein sequence: CASSLSSGVNNEQFF.

The genes are TRBV27 and TRBJ2-7, with 7 bases lining up with TRBD1. V was pared by 0 bases and J by 1 base, with 6 bases of the junction left unmatched. The germline gives CDR1 MNHEY, CDR2 SMNVEV (reference sequence). The CDR3 is 16 residues long. The CDR3 loop is CASSLSMGQNSYEQYF. As DNA, the CDR3 is TGTGCCAGCAGTTTATCGATGGGACAGAATTCCTACGAGCAGTACTTC.